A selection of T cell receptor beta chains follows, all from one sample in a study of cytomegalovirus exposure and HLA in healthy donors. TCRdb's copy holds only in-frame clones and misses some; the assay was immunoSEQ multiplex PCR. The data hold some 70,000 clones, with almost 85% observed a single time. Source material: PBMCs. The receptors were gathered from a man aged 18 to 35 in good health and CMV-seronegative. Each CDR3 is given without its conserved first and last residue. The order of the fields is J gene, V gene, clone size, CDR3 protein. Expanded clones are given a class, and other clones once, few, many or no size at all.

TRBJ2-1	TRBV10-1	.	ASSEILASYNEQF
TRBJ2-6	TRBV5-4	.	ASSFGHPPGANVLT
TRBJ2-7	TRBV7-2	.	ASSLVRLAGLNEQY
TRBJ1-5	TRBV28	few	ASSGQGGRNQPQH
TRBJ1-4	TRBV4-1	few	ASKDRVGTNEKLF
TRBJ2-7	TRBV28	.	ASTPALAGAYEQY
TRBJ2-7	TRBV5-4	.	ASSSPGVYEQY
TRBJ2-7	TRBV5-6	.	ASSLGQGRLYEQY
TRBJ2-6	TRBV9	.	ASTGGSGANVLT
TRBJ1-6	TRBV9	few	ASSVGRGNSPLH
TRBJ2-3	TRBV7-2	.	ASSPGWGHTDTQY
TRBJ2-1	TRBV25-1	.	ASSEARAGGNYNEQF
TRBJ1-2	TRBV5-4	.	ASSYGTRPYGYT
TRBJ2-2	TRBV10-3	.	ASSRTSGGQNTGELF
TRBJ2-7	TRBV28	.	ASSTRTGPTYEQY
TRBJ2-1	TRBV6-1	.	ASSVTGTGQF
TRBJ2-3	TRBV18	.	ASSPGQGRRTDTQY
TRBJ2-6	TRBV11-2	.	ASSPGTGFSGANVLT
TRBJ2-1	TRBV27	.	ASIAGTYNEQF
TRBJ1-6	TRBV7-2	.	ASSLALQGSLPSPLH
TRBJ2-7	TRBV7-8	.	ASSSGLAGQNEQY
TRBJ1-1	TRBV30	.	AWNRGAKGEAF
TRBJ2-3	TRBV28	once	ASSSTGGTDTQY
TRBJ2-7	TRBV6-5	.	ASSYDRFYEQY
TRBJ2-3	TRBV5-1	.	ASSPGKREGADTQY
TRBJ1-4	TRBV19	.	ASTGETNEKLF
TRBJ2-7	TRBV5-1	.	ASSLSGSTPRREQY
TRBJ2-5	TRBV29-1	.	SVGQKYQETQY
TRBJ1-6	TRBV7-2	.	ASSFPVNSPLH
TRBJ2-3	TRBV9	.	ASSPSGGTQY
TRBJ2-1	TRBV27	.	ASSWLAGYNEQF
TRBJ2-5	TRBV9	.	ASSAMTELETQY
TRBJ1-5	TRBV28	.	ASRRDSPLEYQPQH
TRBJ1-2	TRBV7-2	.	ASSLVGTGGKVSGGYT
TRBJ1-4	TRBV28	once	ASSIPGPGGEKLF
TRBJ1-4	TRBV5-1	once	ASSLEGGGGEKLF
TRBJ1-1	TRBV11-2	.	ASSQNRGRTEAF
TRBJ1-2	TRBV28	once	ASTEQGQVYGYT
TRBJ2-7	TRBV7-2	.	ASSRLTGEGEQY
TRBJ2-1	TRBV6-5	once	ASRGSGETYNEQF
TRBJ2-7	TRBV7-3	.	ASSSPFWPY
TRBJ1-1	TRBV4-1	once	ASSQLFRRWENTEAF
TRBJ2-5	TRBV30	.	AFQGQGFWETQY
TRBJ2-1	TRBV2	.	ASSGLTGTDGTSYNEQF
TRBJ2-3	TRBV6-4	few	ASATTPGNTDTQY
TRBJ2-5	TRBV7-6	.	ASSSMTGGAVETQY
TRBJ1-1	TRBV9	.	ASSVDVDRGNTEAF
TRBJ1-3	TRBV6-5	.	ASRPTGVYGNTIY
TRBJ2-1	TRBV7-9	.	ASRQERPWEQF
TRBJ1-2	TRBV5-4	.	ASSWDRALNYGYT
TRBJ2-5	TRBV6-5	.	ASSGQGSGLGTQY
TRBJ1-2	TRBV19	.	ASSTRDSYGYT
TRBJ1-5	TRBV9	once	ASSPGDRRINQPQH
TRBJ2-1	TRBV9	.	ASSVATGLAGLNSYNEQF